This T cell receptor (beta chain) emerged from a study of cytomegalovirus exposure and HLA in healthy donors. In germline, CDR1 is SQVTM, CDR2 ANQGSEA. V trimming: 5 bases; J trimming: 9 bases; junction bases outside the gene matches: 8. The CDR3 is 13 amino acids. The PCR employed 60 Vbeta primers together with 13 Jbeta primers. Produced via immunoSEQ multiplex PCR; TCRdb's table is partial and in-frame only. This sample's clone table lists 25,000 to 35,000 clones. The gene calls are TRBV29-1 and TRBJ2-7, with 12 bases matching TRBD2. This TCR was recovered from a man between 35 and 55 years old in good health and CMV-seronegative. Material for sequencing was PBMCs. CDR3 nucleotides: TGCAGCGTTAAGGGACTAGCGGGCCTTGGGCAGTACTTC. Encoded protein: CSVKGLAGLGQYF.